The 11 T cell receptor beta chains presented below share a single source sample, sequenced in a study of cytomegalovirus exposure and HLA in healthy donors. The PCR made use of 60 Vbeta and 13 Jbeta primers. The method was immunoSEQ multiplex PCR; TCRdb's version includes in-frame clones alone and lacks a portion of them. The table lists 180,000 or so clones, 70% to 80% of them singletons. Sequenced: PBMCs. Receptor source: a man between 18 and 35 years old in good health and CMV-seronegative.

The genes are TRBV14 and TRBJ2-2; the match to TRBD1 covers 8 bases. The CDR3 loop spans 15 amino acids. J lost 7 bases, V lost 5 bases, and 9 bases had no gene match. CDR1 SGHDN and CDR2 FVKESK come from the germline V gene. The CDR3 nucleotides are TGTGCCAGCAGCAGTCGGGACAGGAGATACGGGGAGCTGTTTTTT. This sequence encodes CASSSRDRRYGELFF.

This sequence joins TRBV6-6 and TRBJ1-2; 7 bases align to TRBD1. The ends lost 2 bases at V and 1 base at J; junction bases unmatched: 7. Per germline, CDR1 MNHNY and CDR2 SVGAGI (reference sequence). This CDR3 is 16 amino acids long. CDR3 amino acids: CASSYPGTDINYGYTF. CDR3 nucleotides: TGTGCCAGCAGTTACCCCGGGACAGACATTAACTATGGCTACACCTTC.

For this clone: A junction boundary mismatches the germline segment, possibly from a read error. This rearrangement joins TRBV6-1 to TRBJ2-7; 7 bases are shared with TRBD2. CDR1 is MNHNS, CDR2 SASEGT, per germline. The CDR3 has 17 amino acids. CDR3 sequence reads: CASSESSYAGAEDERYF. Written as DNA, the CDR3 is TGTGCCAGCAGTGAATCCTCGTACGCGGGAGCTGAAGACGAGCGGTACTTC.

The chain is built from TRBV29-1 and TRBJ2-2, with 9 bases fitting TRBD1. The germline gives CDR1 SQVTM, CDR2 ANQGSEA. The ends lost 1 base at V and 6 bases at J; junction bases unmatched: 9. The CDR3 covers 16 residues. Written as DNA, the CDR3 is TGCAGCGTTGAAGGGGGGGGACAGGGACCAGCCGGGGAGCTGTTTTTT. The encoded protein is CSVEGGGQGPAGELFF.

V usage is TRBV6-6 and J usage is TRBJ1-1; D unclear. Germline V gene sequence: CDR1 MNHNY, CDR2 SVGAGI (reference sequence). Trimming took off 6 bases at V and 5 bases at J, with 7 bases between the two ends. The CDR3 consists of 11 residues. CDR3 bases: TGTGCCAGCAGCCTCGTGACTGAAGCTTTCTTT. This gives the protein CASSLVTEAFF.

This clone was detected only a few times. The rearrangement uses TRBV28 and TRBJ1-5; TRBD1 agrees at 7 bases. There are 16 residues in the CDR3. Germline trimming cut 2 bases from V and 2 bases from J; bases unmatched to any gene: 6. Germline V gene lookup returns CDR1 MDHEN and CDR2 SYDVKM. CDR3 DNA: TGTGCCAGCAGTTTACCACAGGGGTCGGGCAATCAGCCCCAGCATTTT. Its translation is CASSLPQGSGNQPQHF.

The gene calls are TRBV15 and TRBJ2-5; 12 bases are shared with TRBD2. The CDR3 is 24 amino acids. The V gene end was trimmed by 3 bases and the J gene end by 3 bases; junction bases not matched to a gene: 29. CDR1 is LNHNV, CDR2 YYDKDF, per germline (reference sequence). The CDR3 nucleotides are TGTGCCACCAGCAGGGAATGGTGGGGTCGGCTAGCGGGAGGGCCTTCGAGCTCTAAAGAGACCCAGTACTTC. Amino acid sequence: CATSREWWGRLAGGPSSSKETQYF.

This chain joins TRBV30 and TRBJ1-5, with D possibly TRBD1 on 5 matching bases. In germline, CDR1 is GTSNPN, CDR2 SVGIG (reference sequence). This CDR3 is 14 amino acids long. V lost 1 base and J lost 3, with 10 bases in between. CDR3 DNA sequence: TGTGCCTGGAGTGACCGACAGAACAATCAGCCCCAGCATTTT. It specifies CAWSDRQNNQPQHF.

This clone has more than one count but fewer than ten. The same CDR3 is also encoded by other DNA sequences in this sample. This chain connects TRBV5-1 to TRBJ2-7; perhaps TRBD1 as D (7 bases). This CDR3 is built from 12 residues. Germline V gene lookup returns CDR1 SGHRS and CDR2 YFSETQ. V was pared by 2 bases and J by 6 bases, with 9 bases between. The CDR3 sequence is CASSFQGGEQYF. CDR3 nucleotide sequence: TGCGCCAGCAGCTTCCAGGGGGGCGAGCAGTACTTC.

A few counts support this clone. The chain carries TRBV29-1 and TRBJ1-2; 10 positions match TRBD1. This CDR3 spans 13 amino acids. V gave up 7 bases and J gave up 4 bases; unmatched junction bases: 6. The V gene's germline CDR1 is SQVTM and CDR2 ANQGSEA. The CDR3 region is CSGGTGASYGYTF. In DNA, the CDR3 is TGCAGCGGGGGGACAGGGGCATCCTATGGCTACACCTTC.

The J gene is TRBJ1-2, the V gene TRBV7-9; perhaps TRBD1 as D (5 bases). The CDR3 length is 15 residues. V was shortened by 5 bases and J by 5 bases, with 18 bases between the two germline ends. Germline lookup yields CDR1 SEHNR and CDR2 FQNEAQ (reference sequence). CDR3 in amino acids: CASSTSRGGSYGYTF. CDR3 nucleotides: TGTGCCAGCAGCACCTCCCGTGGGGGGTCTTATGGCTACACCTTC.